Presented here are 20 T cell receptor beta chains from one specimen sequenced in a study of CD8 T cells in Susac syndrome. Reverse transcription of roughly 0.45 to 1 ug RNA used random hexamers. Using its own MiXCR run on the immunoSEQ multiplex PCR reads, TCRdb lists one record per CDR3 protein. The profile shows around 180,000 distinct CDR3 sequences, roughly 92% of them singletons. What was sequenced was CD4+ T cells from PBMCs. The source is a human donor with multiple sclerosis.

This chain links TRBV9 with TRBJ1-1; tentative D call: TRBD1 (5 bases). The CDR3 length is 15 residues. Germline V lookup: CDR1 SGDLS, CDR2 YYNGEE. The V gene lost 2 bases and the J gene lost 3 bases, with 14 bases spanning the gap. The DNA for the CDR3 is TGTGCCAGCAGCGTCACAGGCAGGGAGGACACTGAAGCTTTCTTT. This translates into CASSVTGREDTEAFF. The complete variable domain, with remaining parts taken from reference TRBV9 and TRBJ1-1, reads DSGVTQTPKHLITATGQRVTLRCSPRSGDLSVYWYQQSLDQGLQFLIQYYNGEERAKGNILERFSAQQFPDLHSELNLSSLELGDSALYFCASSVTGREDTEAFFGQGTRLTVV.

The chain is built from TRBV5-4 and TRBJ2-5; D may match TRBD1 or TRBD2 (5 bases each). Germline CDR1 and CDR2: SGHNT and YYREEE (reference sequence). This CDR3 has 15 residues. Trimming pared 0 bases from V and 2 bases from J, leaving 11 bases between. The CDR3 sequence: CASSLDVGEQETQYF. DNA of the CDR3: TGTGCCAGCAGCTTGGACGTAGGGGAGCAAGAGACCCAGTACTTC.

The chain joins TRBV28 to TRBJ1-5; D uncertain. CDR3 length: 13 amino acids. V lost 5 bases to trimming and J lost 6 bases, with 11 bases between them. From germline, CDR1 is MDHEN and CDR2 SYDVKM. CDR3 region: CASSNYRVQPQHF. The CDR3 DNA sequence: TGTGCCAGCAGTAATTACCGGGTTCAGCCCCAGCATTTT.

The rearrangement links TRBV6-2 or TRBV6-3 to TRBJ2-5; D call uncertain. This CDR3 is built from 12 residues. From germline, CDR1 is MNHEY and CDR2 SVGEGT. V lost 1 base and J 0 bases, leaving 0 bases between the germline ends. The CDR3 loop reads CASSYYQETQYF. In nucleotides, the CDR3 is TGTGCCAGCAGTTACTACCAAGAGACCCAGTACTTC.

The V gene is TRBV6-2 or TRBV6-3, the J gene TRBJ2-5; 8 bases align to TRBD2. The CDR3 has 17 amino acids. The V segment lost 6 bases and the J segment 3 bases; nucleotides outside the gene matches: 15. Germline-derived CDR1 and CDR2 are MNHEY and SVGEGT. The chain's CDR3 is CASRPVGAGLAKETQYF. CDR3 nucleotides: TGTGCCAGCAGACCCGTCGGCGCCGGACTAGCAAAAGAGACCCAGTACTTC.

V usage is TRBV28 and J usage is TRBJ1-1; D call uncertain. The V and J ends lost 3 bases and 8 bases respectively, with 7 bases between them. CDR3 size: 11 residues. The germline V gene has CDR1 MDHEN and CDR2 SYDVKM. This CDR3 is CASSFKWEAFF. In DNA, the CDR3 is TGTGCCAGCAGTTTCAAGTGGGAAGCTTTCTTT.

This clonotype has just one count. V gene TRBV7-8 combines with J gene TRBJ1-5; D uncertain. V was clipped by 3 bases and J by 0 bases, with 6 bases between them. The V gene's germline CDR1 is SGHVS and CDR2 FQNEAQ. The CDR3 covers 14 residues. CDR3 DNA: TGTGCCAGCAGCTTTAGCTATAGCAATCAGCCCCAGCATTTT. The encoded protein is CASSFSYSNQPQHF.

This chain links TRBV7-8 with TRBJ2-4; D is possibly TRBD2 (6 bases). The length of the CDR3 is 15 residues. Germline V gene sequence: CDR1 SGHVS, CDR2 FQNEAQ. The germline V and J ends were trimmed by 5 bases and 2 bases, with 13 bases remaining between them. CDR3 in amino acids: CASSPQGGSKNIQYF. CDR3 nucleotides: TGTGCCAGCAGCCCCCAAGGAGGGTCCAAAAACATTCAGTACTTC.

This chain connects TRBV7-3 to TRBJ2-7; maybe TRBD2 (5 bases). Trimming removed 1 base from V and 2 bases from J, with 12 bases in between. Germline V gene data show CDR1 as SGHTA and CDR2 as FQGTGA. The CDR3 spans 15 residues. This CDR3 is CASSLKAGLTYEQYF. The CDR3 coding sequence is TGTGCCAGCAGCTTAAAGGCGGGCCTGACCTACGAGCAGTACTTC.

The genes are TRBV7-3 and TRBJ2-3; TRBD2 might be the D (5 bases). The CDR3 runs to 14 residues. Germline V gene data show CDR1 as SGHTA and CDR2 as FQGTGA. The germline V and J ends were trimmed by 1 base and 6 bases, with 11 bases remaining between them. The chain's CDR3 is CASSLSPPGDTQYF. For the CDR3, the DNA is TGTGCCAGCAGCTTAAGCCCACCGGGGGATACGCAGTATTTT.

The chain couples TRBV19 to TRBJ1-2; the match to TRBD1 covers 8 bases. The germline V gene encodes CDR1 LNHDA and CDR2 SQIVND (reference sequence). CDR3 length: 15 amino acids. Germline trimming cut 7 bases from V and 4 bases from J; bases unmatched to any gene: 11. Here the CDR3 reads CASKDRGNSPYGYTF. Written as DNA, the CDR3 is TGTGCCAGTAAAGACAGGGGAAATTCCCCCTATGGCTACACCTTC.

The rearrangement joins TRBV5-4 to TRBJ1-2; maybe TRBD1 (5 bases). The V gene's germline CDR1 is SGHNT and CDR2 YYREEE (reference sequence). The CDR3 consists of 15 residues. Trimming removed 3 bases at V and 1 base at J, with 13 bases between. The DNA for the CDR3 is TGTGCCAGCAGCTCCCCGGGGGGTGTTAACTATGGCTACACCTTC. Its protein is CASSSPGGVNYGYTF. Complete variable domain (other parts from reference TRBV5-4 and TRBJ1-2): ETGVTQSPTHLIKTRGQQVTLRCSSQSGHNTVSWYQQALGQGPQFIFQYYREEENGRGNFPPRFSGLQFPNYSSELNVNALELDDSALYLCASSSPGGVNYGYTFGSGTRLTVV.

The chain uses TRBV5-1 and TRBJ2-6, with D perhaps matching TRBD2 (5 bases). V was cut by 0 bases and J by 6 bases, with 13 bases left in between. The length of the CDR3 is 16 residues. Germline V CDR1 and CDR2: SGHRS, YFSETQ. CDR3 sequence reads: CASSLATDSVANVLTF. The CDR3 DNA reads TGCGCCAGCAGCTTGGCGACGGACTCGGTGGCCAACGTCCTGACTTTC. The entire variable domain, with the rest obtained from reference TRBV5-1 and TRBJ2-6, is as follows: KAGVTQTPRYLIKTRGQQVTLSCSPISGHRSVSWYQQTPGQGLQFLFEYFSETQRNKGNFPGRFSGRQFSNSRSEMNVSTLELGDSALYLCASSLATDSVANVLTFGAGSRLTVL.

The rearrangement uses TRBV28 and TRBJ2-7; 7 nucleotides match TRBD2. V lost 6 bases to trimming and J lost 2 bases; unmatched junction nucleotides: 4. The germline V gene has CDR1 MDHEN and CDR2 SYDVKM. The CDR3 consists of 13 residues. The CDR3, as DNA: TGTGCCAGCAGGAGCGGGGTCACCTACGAGCAGTACTTC. Encoded protein: CASRSGVTYEQYF.

This chain uses TRBV6-2 or TRBV6-3 with TRBJ2-1; 10 bases align to TRBD1. The CDR3 runs to 15 residues. V was clipped by 7 bases and J by 4 bases; unmatched bases: 7. The germline V gene encodes CDR1 MNHEY and CDR2 SVGEGT. The CDR3 DNA reads TGTGCCAGCAATCGGGACAGGGGCCCATACAATGAGCAGTTCTTC. Translation: CASNRDRGPYNEQFF.

The chain has TRBV28 and TRBJ1-4; D perhaps matches TRBD1 (6 bases). Per germline, CDR1 MDHEN and CDR2 SYDVKM. Trimming left V 3 bases short and J 10 bases short, with 9 bases between. This CDR3 has 12 residues. This chain's CDR3 is CASSFWGAKLFF. CDR3 bases: TGTGCCAGCAGTTTTTGGGGGGCAAAACTGTTTTTT.

V usage is TRBV2 and J usage is TRBJ2-7, with 10 bases aligning to TRBD1. Germline V gene data show CDR1 as SNHLY and CDR2 as FYNNEI. The junction had 3 bases not matched to a gene; V was cut back by 5 bases and J by 5 bases. This CDR3 comprises 13 residues. The CDR3 DNA follows: TGTGCCAGCAGTCGGGACAGGGGAAACGAGCAGTACTTC. Its translation is CASSRDRGNEQYF.

The chain recombines TRBV5-4 with TRBJ2-3; D remains ambiguous. Germline V gene sequence: CDR1 SGHNT, CDR2 YYREEE (reference sequence). Trimming took off 2 bases at V and 3 bases at J, with 4 bases between the two ends. The CDR3 is 12 amino acids. In DNA, the CDR3 is TGTGCCAGCAGCTTCCGGACAGATACGCAGTATTTT. Protein product: CASSFRTDTQYF. The full variable domain, completed using reference TRBV5-4 and TRBJ2-3, is ETGVTQSPTHLIKTRGQQVTLRCSSQSGHNTVSWYQQALGQGPQFIFQYYREEENGRGNFPPRFSGLQFPNYSSELNVNALELDDSALYLCASSFRTDTQYFGPGTRLTVL.

V and J are TRBV6-1 and TRBJ1-4; possibly TRBD1 for D (6 bases). The germline gives CDR1 MNHNS, CDR2 SASEGT. V was trimmed by 6 bases and J by 8 bases, leaving 16 bases between them. The CDR3 covers 14 residues. CDR3 loop: CASSPRSGGEKLFF. The CDR3 DNA is TGTGCCAGCAGCCCTCGGAGTGGGGGCGAAAAACTGTTTTTT.

The chain employs TRBV7-2 and TRBJ1-5, with D unresolved. The germline CDR1 and CDR2 sequences are SGHTA and FQGNSA. V lost 1 base and J 7 bases, leaving 11 bases between the germline ends. The CDR3 spans 14 residues. CDR3 coding DNA: TGTGCCAGCAGCTTAGACCAGAGGAGCCAGCCCCAGCATTTT. Translated: CASSLDQRSQPQHF.